This passage covers 6 T cell receptor beta chains from one sample sequenced in a study of blood T cell repertoires in COVID-19. Assay: immunoSEQ multiplex PCR; the TCRdb copy retains only in-frame clones and omits some. This table has some 180,000 clones, over 70% appearing once. Sample: peripheral blood. The receptors stem from a woman in her thirties or forties with COVID-19, enrolled during active disease.

The chain joins TRBV3-1 (or the pseudogene TRBV3-2) to TRBJ1-2; 7 bases map to TRBD1. This CDR3 region has 15 residues. Per germline, CDR1 LGHDT and CDR2 YNNKEL (reference sequence). V lost 4 bases to trimming and J lost 2 bases; unmatched junction nucleotides: 7. The CDR3 region has the DNA TGTGCCAGCAGCCCATCGACAGGGACCAACTATGGCTACACCTTC. Its translation is CASSPSTGTNYGYTF.

This clone is a singleton in its sample. V is TRBV6-2 or TRBV6-3 and J is TRBJ2-3; 7 bases fit TRBD2. V was clipped by 0 bases and J by 1 base; unmatched bases: 4. The germline CDR1 and CDR2 sequences are MNHEY and SVGEGT. The CDR3 is made up of 16 amino acids. In nucleotides, the CDR3 is TGTGCCAGCAGTTACTCTAGCGGGCACGGCACAGATACGCAGTATTTT. This encodes CASSYSSGHGTDTQYF.

V and J are TRBV9 and TRBJ2-1; TRBD1 might be the D (7 bases). V was shortened by 0 bases and J by 8 bases, with 12 bases between the two germline ends. Germline CDR1 is SGDLS and CDR2 is YYNGEE. CDR3 length equals 14 residues. The CDR3 sequence is CASSVAGGPHEQFF. The CDR3 DNA reads TGTGCCAGCAGCGTAGCAGGGGGGCCGCATGAGCAGTTCTTC.

This clone was seen only a few times. J is TRBJ2-5 and V is TRBV14; D uncertain. The CDR3 consists of 13 residues. V dropped 1 base and J dropped 4 bases, with 7 bases sitting between them. CDR1 SGHDN and CDR2 FVKESK come from the germline V gene. The CDR3 sequence: CASSQVDGETQYF. DNA for the CDR3: TGTGCCAGCAGCCAAGTAGATGGAGAGACCCAGTACTTC. The whole variable domain, filled in from reference TRBV14 and TRBJ2-5, reads EAGVTQFPSHSVIEKGQTVTLRCDPISGHDNLYWYRRVMGKEIKFLLHFVKESKQDESGMPNNRFLAERTGGTYSTLKVQPAELEDSGVYFCASSQVDGETQYFGPGTRLLVL.

V and J are TRBV7-9 and TRBJ2-1; D perhaps matches TRBD1 (5 bases). The CDR3 sequence is 11 residues long. The V gene lost 4 bases and the J gene lost 8 bases, with 6 bases spanning the gap. Germline values: CDR1 SEHNR, CDR2 FQNEAQ (reference sequence). CDR3 bases: TGTGCCAGCAGCTCCAGGGATGAGCAGTTCTTC. Its translation is CASSSRDEQFF. The full variable domain, with the rest looked up from reference TRBV7-9 and TRBJ2-1, is DTGVSQNPRHKITKRGQNVTFRCDPISEHNRLYWYRQTLGQGPEFLTYFQNEAQLEKSRLLSDRFSAERPKGSFSTLEIQRTEQGDSAMYLCASSSRDEQFFGPGTRLTVL.

CDR3 bases: TGTGCCAGCAGTGCCTCCGGACAAAGCTACACCTTC. Protein product: CASSASGQSYTF. The chain combines TRBV6-2 or TRBV6-3 with TRBJ1-2; tentative D call: TRBD1 (5 bases). Trimming removed 5 bases at V and 9 bases at J, with 13 bases between. This CDR3 contains 12 residues. The V gene's germline CDR1 is MNHEY and CDR2 SVGEGT.